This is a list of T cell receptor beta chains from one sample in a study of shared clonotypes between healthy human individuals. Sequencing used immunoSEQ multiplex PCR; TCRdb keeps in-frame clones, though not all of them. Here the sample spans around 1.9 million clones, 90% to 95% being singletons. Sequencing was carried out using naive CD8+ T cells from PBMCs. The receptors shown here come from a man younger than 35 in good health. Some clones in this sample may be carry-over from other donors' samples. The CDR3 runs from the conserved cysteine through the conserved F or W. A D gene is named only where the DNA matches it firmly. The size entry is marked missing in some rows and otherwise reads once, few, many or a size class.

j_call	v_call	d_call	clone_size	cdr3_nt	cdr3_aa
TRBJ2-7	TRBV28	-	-	TGTGCCAGCAGTTTTACGGGGATGAGCTACGAGCAGTACTTC	CASSFTGMSYEQYF
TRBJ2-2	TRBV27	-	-	TGTGCCAGCAGTTTGGGTCAGGTGATTCCCACCGGGGAGCTGTTTTTT	CASSLGQVIPTGELFF
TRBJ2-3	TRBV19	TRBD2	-	TGTGCCAGTAGTATTGAGGCGGGAGGGCTTTCGGATACGCAGTATTTT	CASSIEAGGLSDTQYF
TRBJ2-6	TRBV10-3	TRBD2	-	TGTGCCATCTGGGAGGGAGTGGGGGCCAACGTCCTGACTTTC	CAIWEGVGANVLTF
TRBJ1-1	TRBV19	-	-	TGTGCCAGTAGTCCCACTGGATCCCGGGACTGGGTGAACACTGAAGCTTTCTTT	CASSPTGSRDWVNTEAFF
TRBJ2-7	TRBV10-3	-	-	TGTGCCATCGCGTTGGGGGCGCGGATCTACGAGCAGTACTTC	CAIALGARIYEQYF
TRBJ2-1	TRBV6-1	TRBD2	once	TGTGCCAGCAGTGCAGACCCGGGACTAGCGGACCCCTACAATGAGCAGTTCTTC	CASSADPGLADPYNEQFF
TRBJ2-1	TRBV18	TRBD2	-	TGTGCCAGCTCACCAGATAGCGGGGGGAGCTCCTACAATGAGCAGTTCTTC	CASSPDSGGSSYNEQFF
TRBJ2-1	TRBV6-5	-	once	TGTGCCAGCAGTCCCTGGCGCAGCTCCTACAATGAGCAGTTCTTC	CASSPWRSSYNEQFF
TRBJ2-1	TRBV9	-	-	TGTGCCAGCAGCGTCGCTTTAGACTCCTACAATGAGCAGTTCTTC	CASSVALDSYNEQFF
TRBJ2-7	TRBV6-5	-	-	TGTGCCAGCAGTTACCGGGACGTAACCTACTACGAGCAGTACTTC	CASSYRDVTYYEQYF
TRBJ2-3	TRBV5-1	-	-	TGCGCCAGCAGCTTGGGCCAGACCACAGATACGCAGTATTTT	CASSLGQTTDTQYF
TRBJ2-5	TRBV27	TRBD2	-	TGTGCCAGCAGTTTAGGGACTAGCGGGCAAGAGACCCAGTACTTC	CASSLGTSGQETQYF
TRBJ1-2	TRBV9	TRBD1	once	TGTGCCAGCAGCATGGGACAGGACTATGGCTACACCTTC	CASSMGQDYGYTF
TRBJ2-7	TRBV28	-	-	TGTGCCAGCAGACGTCAGCCCGGGCCATACTCCTACGAGCAGTACTTC	CASRRQPGPYSYEQYF
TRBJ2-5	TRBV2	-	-	TGTGCCAGCAGGGACCCGAGGCGAGGGAAAGGAAAGACCCAGTACTTC	CASRDPRRGKGKTQYF
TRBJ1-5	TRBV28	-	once	TGTGCCAGCAGTTTCGTAGTGGGACACAGCAATCAGCCCCAGCATTTT	CASSFVVGHSNQPQHF
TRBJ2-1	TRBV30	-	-	TGTGCCTGGAGTCCCCTGGCAGGCGAGCAGTTCTTC	CAWSPLAGEQFF
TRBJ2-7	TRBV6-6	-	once	TGTGCCAGCCACCGGACCCCCATTGGCCCCTACGAGCAGTACTTC	CASHRTPIGPYEQYF
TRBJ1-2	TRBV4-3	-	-	TGCGCCAGCAGCCAAGATAGAGGTTTGGATGGCTACACCTTC	CASSQDRGLDGYTF
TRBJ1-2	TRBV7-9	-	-	TGTGCCAGCAGCTTAGCGCTGGGGGCGGGGTATGGCTACACCTTC	CASSLALGAGYGYTF
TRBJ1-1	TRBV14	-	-	TGTGCCAGCACGCCCCAGGAGGGCACTGAAGCTTTCTTT	CASTPQEGTEAFF
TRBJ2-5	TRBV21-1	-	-	TGTGCCAGCAGCAAAGAAACGGTCTTATCATCAGAGACCCAGTACTTC	CASSKETVLSSETQYF
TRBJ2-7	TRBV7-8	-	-	TGTGCCAGCAGCTTAGGCGGGGTACCCCCGGAGCAGTACTTC	CASSLGGVPPEQYF
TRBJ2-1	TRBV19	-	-	TGTGCCAGTCGCTCAGGCGGCTCCTACAATGAGCAGTTCTTC	CASRSGGSYNEQFF
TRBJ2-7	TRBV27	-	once	TGTGCCAGGGTACGAATCCTCTCCTACGAGCAGTACTTC	CARVRILSYEQYF
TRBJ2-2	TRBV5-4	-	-	TGTGCCAGCACCTTACTAGATAGGCCCGGGGAGCTGTTTTTT	CASTLLDRPGELFF
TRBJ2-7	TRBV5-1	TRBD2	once	TGCGCCAGCTCCTTCGGGCTAGCGGGCACCTACGAGCAGTACTTC	CASSFGLAGTYEQYF
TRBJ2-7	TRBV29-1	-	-	TGCAGCGTTGTGACAACCTACGAGCAGTACTTC	CSVVTTYEQYF
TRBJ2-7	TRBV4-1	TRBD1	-	TGCGCCAGCAGCCGGACCCCGGGACAGGGGGCCCACGAGCAGTACTTC	CASSRTPGQGAHEQYF
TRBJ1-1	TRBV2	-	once	TGTGCCAGCAGCGCAGACAGCCAGCTAAACACTGAAGCTTTCTTT	CASSADSQLNTEAFF
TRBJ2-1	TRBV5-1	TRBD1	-	TGCGCCAGCAGCTTGCACACCTTGGGACAGGGGGCCCACAATGAGCAGTTCTTC	CASSLHTLGQGAHNEQFF
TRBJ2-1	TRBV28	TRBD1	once	TGTGCCAGCACCACAGACAGGGTTCCCTACAATGAGCAGTTCTTC	CASTTDRVPYNEQFF
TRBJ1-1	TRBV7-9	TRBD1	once	TGTGCCAGCAGCGTGGGACCCGGGACAGGGAACACTGAAGCTTTCTTT	CASSVGPGTGNTEAFF
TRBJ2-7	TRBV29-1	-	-	TGCAGCGTTGGTTATGCAGGCAAGTACGAGCAGTACTTC	CSVGYAGKYEQYF
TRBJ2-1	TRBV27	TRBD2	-	TGTGCCAGCAATAACTACCGTGTTGGGACTAGCGGGAGCAATGAGCAGTTCTTC	CASNNYRVGTSGSNEQFF
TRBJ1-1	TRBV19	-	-	TGTGCCAGTAGTATAGTACACGGTCGCGACGAAGCTTTCTTT	CASSIVHGRDEAFF